This T cell receptor (beta chain) came from a study of blood T cell repertoires in COVID-19. Overall study: Donors in the United States, Italy and Spain gave samples during acute or convalescent COVID-19. Nucleic acid was either cDNA or gDNA, and it came from T cells, B-cell-depleted T cells, or PBMCs.

Only one count was recorded for this clone. The length of the CDR3 is 13 residues. Germline V gene data show CDR1 as SQVTM and CDR2 as ANQGSEA. The V end was cut by 6 bases, the J end by 5 bases, with 14 bases between. TCRdb's table, derived via immunoSEQ multiplex PCR, lists solely in-frame clones and lacks some. The sample holds about 140,000 clones, roughly 82% seen once. The material sequenced was peripheral blood. The receptor comes from a human donor in a cohort sampled during active COVID-19. The chain uses TRBV29-1 and TRBJ1-5; the D gene is possibly TRBD1 (6 bases). CDR3 sequence (DNA): TGCAGCGTAGAGACAGGTTGGGATCAGCCCCAGCATTTT. This encodes CSVETGWDQPQHF.